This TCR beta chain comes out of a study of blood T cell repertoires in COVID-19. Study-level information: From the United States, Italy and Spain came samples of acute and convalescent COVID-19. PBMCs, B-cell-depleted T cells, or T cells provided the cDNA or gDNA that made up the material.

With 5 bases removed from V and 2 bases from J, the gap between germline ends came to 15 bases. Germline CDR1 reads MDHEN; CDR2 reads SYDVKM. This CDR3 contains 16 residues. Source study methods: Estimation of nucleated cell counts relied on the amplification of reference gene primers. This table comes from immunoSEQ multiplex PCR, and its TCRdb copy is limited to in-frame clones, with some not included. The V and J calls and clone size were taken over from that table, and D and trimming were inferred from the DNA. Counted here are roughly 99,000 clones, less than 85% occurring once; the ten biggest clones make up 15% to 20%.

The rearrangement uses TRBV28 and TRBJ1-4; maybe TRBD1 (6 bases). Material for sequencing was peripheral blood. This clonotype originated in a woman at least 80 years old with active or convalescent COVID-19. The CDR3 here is CASSPGGSTTNEKLFF. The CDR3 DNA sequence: TGTGCCAGCAGTCCTGGGGGCAGCACCACTAATGAAAAACTGTTTTTT.